Following are 9 T cell receptor beta chains from one sample sequenced in a study of blood T cell repertoires in COVID-19. Profiled with immunoSEQ multiplex PCR; TCRdb holds only in-frame clones, not every one. The profile shows about 250,000 clones, roughly 86% of them singletons. Sequencing was carried out using peripheral blood. Receptors were obtained from a woman aged 55 to 70 who had recovered from COVID-19.

V usage is TRBV2 and J usage is TRBJ2-3; D is perhaps TRBD2 (5 bases). Germline V CDR1 and CDR2: SNHLY, FYNNEI. The V end lost 5 bases, the J end lost 2 bases, and 11 bases lay between the germline ends. This CDR3 region has 14 residues. CDR3 amino acids: CASSPSYLTDTQYF. The CDR3 DNA is TGTGCCAGCAGTCCTAGCTACCTCACAGATACGCAGTATTTT. Full variable domain (remainder filled in from reference TRBV2 and TRBJ2-3): EPEVTQTPSHQVTQMGQEVILRCVPISNHLYFYWYRQILGQKVEFLVSFYNNEISEKSEIFDDQFSVERPDGSNFTLKIRSTKLEDSAMYFCASSPSYLTDTQYFGPGTRLTVL.

This sequence joins TRBV27 and TRBJ2-1, with TRBD1 matching 10 bases. V shed 3 bases and J 6 bases; nucleotides not matched to a gene: 2. CDR3 length: 14 residues. Germline V lookup: CDR1 MNHEY, CDR2 SMNVEV (reference sequence). CDR3 coding DNA: TGTGCCAGCAGTTTGGGACAGGGGAGCAATGAGCAGTTCTTC. This codes for CASSLGQGSNEQFF.

This clone was seen ten or more times. The rearrangement joins TRBV19 to TRBJ2-7; possibly TRBD1 for D (6 bases). Germline assignment: CDR1 LNHDA and CDR2 SQIVND (reference sequence). This CDR3 is 14 amino acids long. Trimming left V 5 bases short and J 3 bases short, with 14 bases between. This CDR3 is CASSYRNRDYEQYF. The CDR3 nucleotides are TGTGCCAGTAGTTACAGGAACAGGGACTACGAGCAGTACTTC.

The J gene is TRBJ2-2, the V gene TRBV7-3; 7 bases map to TRBD2. V lost 5 bases to trimming and J lost 6 bases; unmatched junction nucleotides: 6. Germline lookup yields CDR1 SGHTA and CDR2 FQGTGA. The CDR3 has 14 residues. DNA of the CDR3: TGTGCCAGCAGCAGAGCGGGGAATTCCGGGGAGCTGTTTTTT. It codes for CASSRAGNSGELFF.

The chain is built from TRBV25-1 and TRBJ2-7; D is perhaps TRBD2 (5 bases). Germline CDR1 reads MGHDK; CDR2 reads SYGVNS. The CDR3 has 12 amino acids. Trimming shortened V by 10 bases and J by 0 bases, and 10 bases separated the two germline ends. The CDR3 nucleotides are TGTGCCACCGCGGGTTACTCCTACGAGCAGTACTTC. Its protein product is CATAGYSYEQYF.

This chain joins TRBV19 and TRBJ1-2; TRBD1 matches 7 bases. V lost 6 bases and J lost 6; bases outside the gene matches: 16. This CDR3 is built from 16 residues. In germline, CDR1 is LNHDA, CDR2 SQIVND (reference sequence). This CDR3 reads CASSLTWRGGVDGYTF. In nucleotides, the CDR3 is TGTGCCAGTAGCCTGACTTGGCGAGGGGGCGTGGATGGCTACACCTTC.

The table lists this clone with a count of one. The rearrangement joins TRBV7-3 to TRBJ2-7; 9 bases are a match to TRBD1. The V gene end was trimmed by 5 bases and the J gene end by 3 bases; junction bases not matched to a gene: 8. This CDR3 contains 15 residues. CDR1 and CDR2 from the germline V gene are SGHTA and FQGTGA. The CDR3 protein is CASSLGGTGFYEQYF. The CDR3, as DNA: TGTGCCAGCAGCCTCGGAGGGACAGGGTTCTACGAGCAGTACTTC.

CDR3 in amino acids: CASSQEVGQSNEKLFF. The DNA for the CDR3 is TGCGCCAGCAGCCAAGAGGTGGGACAGTCTAATGAAAAACTGTTTTTT. The rearrangement uses TRBV4-1 and TRBJ1-4; 7 nucleotides line up with TRBD1. Germline V gene sequence: CDR1 MGHRA, CDR2 YSYEKL. V was clipped by 0 bases and J by 3 bases; unmatched bases: 4. The CDR3 loop spans 16 amino acids.

The table lists this clone with a count of one. The chain carries TRBV28 and TRBJ2-1; 7 bases agree with TRBD1. The CDR3 extends over 15 amino acids. V trimming: 6 bases; J trimming: 4 bases; junction bases outside the gene matches: 9. CDR1 is MDHEN and CDR2 is SYDVKM in the germline V gene. The CDR3 nucleotides read TGTGCCAGCAGCAATATGGACAGGATGTACAATGAGCAGTTCTTC. Translating it yields CASSNMDRMYNEQFF. The variable domain in full, completed from reference TRBV28 and TRBJ2-1, reads DVKVTQSSRYLVKRTGEKVFLECVQDMDHENMFWYRQDPGLGLRLIYFSYDVKMKEKGDIPEGYSVSREKKERFSLILESASTNQTSMYLCASSNMDRMYNEQFFGPGTRLTVL.